This is a list of T cell receptor beta chains from one sample in a study of blood T cell repertoires in COVID-19. Method: immunoSEQ multiplex PCR; TCRdb's copy keeps in-frame clones and lacks some. The data contain about 310,000 clones, roughly 85% of them seen just once; the ten biggest clones take up under 2%. Material for sequencing was PBMCs or T cells enriched from blood (not recorded which). The receptors stem from a woman aged 25-40 years who had been exposed to COVID-19. Each CDR3 is given with its conserved first and last residue. D genes are given only for firm matches. Where a row states a size, it is once, few, many or the class of an expanded clone; other rows omit it.

D: -
J: TRBJ2-3
size: -
V: TRBV7-3
CDR3: CASSAGLTLSPHTQYF
DNA: TGTGCCAGCAGCGCGGGACTGACCCTAAGCCCACATACGCAGTATTTT

D: -
J: TRBJ2-7
size: -
V: TRBV7-2
CDR3: CASTIDRWLNEQYF
DNA: TGTGCCAGCACAATAGACAGGTGGTTAAACGAGCAGTACTTC

D: -
J: TRBJ1-1
size: -
V: TRBV18
CDR3: CASSPVTDTEAFF
DNA: TGTGCCAGCTCACCCGTGACAGACACTGAAGCTTTCTTT

D: TRBD2
J: TRBJ2-5
size: -
V: TRBV30
CDR3: CAWSVGLAGVLVTQYF
DNA: TGTGCCTGGAGTGTTGGTCTAGCGGGAGTCCTAGTGACCCAGTACTTC

D: -
J: TRBJ2-2
size: once
V: TRBV11-2
CDR3: CASSPPGVTGELFF
DNA: TGTGCCAGCAGCCCGCCAGGGGTAACCGGGGAGCTGTTTTTT

D: -
J: TRBJ2-1
size: -
V: TRBV1
CDR3: CTSSQVGLALVYNEQFF
DNA: TGCACCAGCAGCCAAGTGGGGCTAGCGCTTGTTTACAATGAGCAGTTCTTC

D: TRBD2
J: TRBJ2-3
size: -
V: TRBV5-6
CDR3: CASSPAGGPADTQYF
DNA: TGTGCCAGCAGCCCGGCGGGGGGGCCCGCAGATACGCAGTATTTT

D: TRBD2
J: TRBJ2-7
size: -
V: TRBV9
CDR3: CASSGSGVLSSYEQYF
DNA: TGTGCCAGCAGCGGTAGCGGGGTCCTAAGCTCCTACGAGCAGTACTTC

D: -
J: TRBJ1-5
size: -
V: TRBV11-2
CDR3: CASSQAGNQPQHF
DNA: TGTGCCAGCAGCCAAGCGGGGAATCAGCCCCAGCATTTT

D: TRBD2
J: TRBJ2-1
size: -
V: TRBV9
CDR3: CASSEPLAGDRNEQFF
DNA: TGTGCCAGCAGCGAACCACTAGCGGGAGACAGAAATGAGCAGTTCTTC

D: TRBD1
J: TRBJ2-3
size: -
V: TRBV24-1
CDR3: CATSDPMDRGETDTQYF
DNA: TGTGCCACCAGTGACCCGATGGACAGGGGAGAAACAGATACGCAGTATTTT

D: -
J: TRBJ2-7
size: -
V: TRBV4-2
CDR3: CASSQTGDPYEQYF
DNA: TGTGCCAGCAGCCAGACCGGGGATCCCTACGAGCAGTACTTC

D: TRBD2
J: TRBJ2-7
size: -
V: TRBV10-3
CDR3: CAISVASGRPYEQYF
DNA: TGTGCCATCAGTGTTGCTAGCGGACGCCCCTACGAGCAGTACTTC

D: TRBD1
J: TRBJ1-2
size: -
V: TRBV5-1
CDR3: CASSDRVQGYTF
DNA: TGCGCCAGCAGCGACAGGGTCCAAGGCTACACCTTC

D: TRBD2
J: TRBJ2-7
size: -
V: TRBV7-9
CDR3: CASSPPAGVSYEQYF
DNA: TGTGCCAGCAGCCCACCGGCGGGGGTGTCCTACGAGCAGTACTTC

D: -
J: TRBJ1-1
size: few
V: TRBV18
CDR3: CASYSGVNTEAFF
DNA: TGTGCCAGCTACTCGGGGGTGAACACTGAAGCTTTCTTT

D: TRBD1
J: TRBJ1-2
size: -
V: TRBV2
CDR3: CASSGQGAFYGYTF
DNA: TGTGCCAGCAGCGGACAGGGGGCATTCTATGGCTACACCTTC

D: TRBD1
J: TRBJ1-2
size: -
V: TRBV5-1
CDR3: CASRPTGGLNGYTF
DNA: TGCGCCAGCAGACCAACAGGGGGCTTGAATGGCTACACCTTC

D: -
J: TRBJ1-1
size: -
V: TRBV7-9
CDR3: CASSRLENTEAFF
DNA: TGTGCCAGCAGCCGACTGGAGAACACTGAAGCTTTCTTT

D: TRBD1
J: TRBJ1-5
size: few
V: TRBV7-6
CDR3: CASSAGQGMGNQPQHF
DNA: TGTGCCAGCAGCGCGGGACAGGGGATGGGCAATCAGCCCCAGCATTTT

D: -
J: TRBJ1-6
size: -
V: TRBV12-3/TRBV12-4
CDR3: CASSLTEGSPLHF
DNA: TGTGCCAGCAGTTTAACCGAGGGCTCACCCCTCCACTTT

D: -
J: TRBJ1-2
size: -
V: TRBV28
CDR3: CASSSGYYGYTF
DNA: TGTGCCAGCAGTTCAGGGTACTATGGCTACACCTTC

D: -
J: TRBJ2-7
size: -
V: TRBV29-1
CDR3: CSVETAYEQYF
DNA: TGCAGCGTTGAGACAGCCTACGAGCAGTACTTC

D: TRBD2
J: TRBJ2-7
size: -
V: TRBV3-1/TRBV3-2
CDR3: CASSPEHALAAYEQYF
DNA: TGTGCCAGCAGCCCCGAACACGCACTAGCGGCCTACGAGCAGTACTTC

D: -
J: TRBJ2-3
size: few
V: TRBV9
CDR3: CASSVDEVPTPSDTQYF
DNA: TGTGCCAGCAGCGTAGATGAGGTCCCCACTCCCTCGGATACGCAGTATTTT

D: TRBD1
J: TRBJ1-2
size: -
V: TRBV30
CDR3: CAWSVTAGTGGIYTF
DNA: TGTGCCTGGAGTGTGACCGCCGGGACAGGGGGCATCTACACCTTC

D: -
J: TRBJ2-1
size: -
V: TRBV7-2
CDR3: CASSLGQGTNEQFF
DNA: TGTGCCAGCAGCTTAGGGCAGGGGACGAATGAGCAGTTCTTC

D: -
J: TRBJ1-1
size: -
V: TRBV7-9
CDR3: CASSLLGSPGMNTEAFF
DNA: TGTGCCAGCAGCTTACTCGGATCACCGGGGATGAACACTGAAGCTTTCTTT

D: -
J: TRBJ2-7
size: -
V: TRBV6-5
CDR3: CASLTGLGSYEQYF
DNA: TGTGCCAGCCTTACAGGGTTGGGCTCCTACGAGCAGTACTTC

D: -
J: TRBJ2-7
size: -
V: TRBV6-5
CDR3: CASIKSGTPYEQYF
DNA: TGTGCCAGCATTAAAAGCGGGACACCTTACGAGCAGTACTTC

D: TRBD1
J: TRBJ2-5
size: -
V: TRBV11-2
CDR3: CASSRDRGGETQYF
DNA: TGTGCCAGCAGCAGGGACAGGGGAGGGGAGACCCAGTACTTC

D: TRBD2
J: TRBJ2-3
size: few
V: TRBV28
CDR3: CASRPSGRARDTQYF
DNA: TGTGCCAGCAGGCCAAGCGGGAGGGCACGGGATACGCAGTATTTT

D: -
J: TRBJ2-1
size: -
V: TRBV7-2
CDR3: CASNQETGGEQFF
DNA: TGTGCCAGCAACCAAGAAACCGGGGGTGAGCAGTTCTTC

D: TRBD1
J: TRBJ1-3
size: -
V: TRBV6-5
CDR3: CATGQGAISGNTIYF
DNA: TGTGCCACTGGACAGGGGGCTATCTCTGGAAACACCATATATTTT

D: -
J: TRBJ1-4
size: -
V: TRBV25-1
CDR3: CASSVGRGGEKLFF
DNA: TGTGCCAGCAGCGTAGGCCGGGGGGGTGAAAAACTGTTTTTT

D: TRBD1
J: TRBJ1-1
size: -
V: TRBV9
CDR3: CASSVGLGQGSTEAFF
DNA: TGTGCCAGCAGCGTAGGCTTGGGACAGGGGAGCACTGAAGCTTTCTTT

D: TRBD2
J: TRBJ2-3
size: few
V: TRBV30
CDR3: CAWSVRVGAGGISTDTQYF
DNA: TGTGCCTGGAGTGTACGGGTTGGAGCGGGGGGCATTAGCACAGATACGCAGTATTTT

D: TRBD1
J: TRBJ2-1
size: -
V: TRBV30
CDR3: CAWSTGGNEQFF
DNA: TGTGCCTGGAGTACAGGGGGCAATGAGCAGTTCTTC

D: -
J: TRBJ2-3
size: -
V: TRBV5-5
CDR3: CASRTASTDTQYF
DNA: TGTGCCTCTCGGACAGCTAGCACAGATACGCAGTATTTT

D: TRBD2
J: TRBJ2-7
size: -
V: TRBV6-5
CDR3: CASRRTSSGTYEQYF
DNA: TGTGCCAGCAGGCGGACTAGCAGCGGGACCTACGAGCAGTACTTC

D: TRBD2
J: TRBJ2-7
size: -
V: TRBV9
CDR3: CASSVTASGSYEQYF
DNA: TGTGCCAGCAGCGTAACCGCTAGCGGATCCTACGAGCAGTACTTC

D: -
J: TRBJ1-6
size: -
V: TRBV28
CDR3: CASSTNIIRGSSYNSPLHF
DNA: TGTGCCAGCAGCACCAATATTATACGTGGGAGCTCCTATAATTCACCCCTCCACTTT

D: TRBD1
J: TRBJ1-4
size: -
V: TRBV28
CDR3: CASSQGLTGTNEKLFF
DNA: TGTGCCAGCAGTCAGGGTTTGACAGGGACTAATGAAAAACTGTTTTTT

D: -
J: TRBJ1-5
size: -
V: TRBV18
CDR3: CASSPRGQGSNQPQHF
DNA: TGTGCCAGCTCACCACGCGGTCAGGGAAGCAATCAGCCCCAGCATTTT

D: TRBD1
J: TRBJ1-2
size: -
V: TRBV4-2
CDR3: CASSQEDRGPTNYGYTF
DNA: TGTGCCAGCAGCCAAGAGGACAGGGGTCCCACTAACTATGGCTACACCTTC

D: -
J: TRBJ2-3
size: -
V: TRBV6-5
CDR3: CASSRSRTRDTQYF
DNA: TGTGCCAGCAGTCGTTCTCGTACTAGAGATACGCAGTATTTT

D: -
J: TRBJ1-4
size: -
V: TRBV28
CDR3: CASSLYYSGQPNEKLFF
DNA: TGTGCCAGCAGTTTATATTATTCAGGACAGCCGAATGAAAAACTGTTTTTT

D: -
J: TRBJ1-2
size: -
V: TRBV7-9
CDR3: CASSTDSYGYTF
DNA: TGTGCCAGCAGCACGGACAGTTATGGCTACACCTTC

D: -
J: TRBJ1-3
size: -
V: TRBV30
CDR3: CAWSVMSSGNTIYF
DNA: TGTGCCTGGAGTGTCATGAGCTCTGGAAACACCATATATTTT

D: TRBD1
J: TRBJ2-5
size: -
V: TRBV28
CDR3: CASSSLRGPGETQYF
DNA: TGTGCCAGCAGTTCCCTGAGGGGGCCAGGAGAGACCCAGTACTTC

D: TRBD2
J: TRBJ2-2
size: few
V: TRBV18
CDR3: CASSLKTSGSTGELFF
DNA: TGTGCCAGCTCACTGAAGACTAGCGGGAGCACCGGGGAGCTGTTTTTT